The source of this T cell receptor beta chain is a study of T cells in Graves' hyperthyroidism and ophthalmopathy. From RNA transcripts, TCR beta CDR3 regions were amplified. Primed by the HTBI set, a first-round RT-PCR was run on the TCR CDR3. TCRdb reprocessed the multiplex PCR reads via MiXCR and lists one record per CDR3 protein. The repertoire holds 500,000 to 550,000 distinct CDR3 sequences, with less than 25% as singletons. The V gene's germline CDR1 is MNHEY and CDR2 SVGAGI. The CDR3 is 13 amino acids. The germline V and J ends were trimmed by 3 bases and 7 bases, with 13 bases remaining between them. This clonotype was recorded many times.

The rearrangement joins TRBV6-5 to TRBJ2-7; D is uncertain. Source material: blood. The receptor was derived from a man aged 18 to 30 with Graves' hyperthyroidism. The CDR3 coding sequence is TGTGCCAGCAGTTATGGAAGGGCTACTGAGCAGTACTTC. Translation gives CASSYGRATEQYF.